This T cell receptor beta chain was captured by sequencing in a study of blood T cell repertoires in COVID-19. The overall study: Collection of acute and convalescent COVID-19 samples took place in the United States, Italy and Spain. T cells, B-cell-depleted T cells, or PBMCs supplied cDNA or gDNA.

Concerning this clone itself: At one of its ends the junction is not consistent with the germline gene, which may arise from a read error.

In germline, CDR1 is SGHAT, CDR2 FQNNGV. The CDR3 loop spans 14 amino acids. Repertoires were generated with immunoSEQ multiplex PCR, while TCRdb's copy carries only in-frame clones and drops some. Seen here are tens of thousands of clones, around 87% observed once, and the top ten hold more than 6.5%. V is TRBV11-2 and J is TRBJ1-1; weak D call: TRBD1 (5 bases). The origin of this receptor is a human donor with active COVID-19. The donor label of this sample is uncertain. The sample consisted of peripheral blood. CDR3 bases: TGTGCCAGCAGCCTAGACGGAGGGACCACTGAAGCTTTCTTT. It is translated as CASSLDGGTTEAFF.